Listed below are T cell receptor beta chains from one sample, sequenced in a study of shared clonotypes between healthy human individuals. Clones were read by immunoSEQ multiplex PCR, and TCRdb kept only the in-frame ones, dropping some. Counted here are over 2 million clones, about 95% occurring once; the ten biggest clones make up roughly 1%. Input material: naive CD8+ T cells sorted from blood. These receptors all stem from a man younger than 35 in good health. CDR3s include the opening cysteine and the closing phenylalanine or tryptophan. The D gene is left open where the match is weak. The size of a clone is reported for some rows only, either as once, few or many, or as a class for expanded clones.

d_call j_call clone_size v_call cdr3_aa cdr3_nt
TRBD2 TRBJ2-7 few TRBV9 CASSASGGSSYEQYF TGTGCCAGCAGCGCTAGCGGGGGGAGCTCCTACGAGCAGTACTTC
. TRBJ2-1 . TRBV5-5 CASSFGPSSYNEQFF TGTGCCAGCAGCTTTGGCCCGAGCTCCTACAATGAGCAGTTCTTC
. TRBJ2-7 . TRBV5-1 CASSLDGSSYEQYF TGCGCCAGCAGCTTGGACGGCAGTTCCTACGAGCAGTACTTC
. TRBJ1-5 . TRBV2 CASSGGVDPRNQPQHF TGTGCCAGCAGTGGCGGGGTTGATCCCCGCAATCAGCCCCAGCATTTT
TRBD1 TRBJ2-7 . TRBV7-8 CASSLDREGEQYF TGTGCCAGCAGCCTGGACAGGGAAGGCGAGCAGTACTTC
. TRBJ2-7 . TRBV10-3 CAIRGQTYEQYF TGTGCCATCAGAGGGCAAACCTACGAGCAGTACTTC
TRBD1 TRBJ2-7 . TRBV28 CASSNPRDRGVGEQYF TGTGCCAGCAGCAACCCTCGGGACAGGGGTGTGGGGGAGCAGTACTTC
TRBD2 TRBJ2-5 . TRBV7-9 CASSLGLAGAMVTQYF TGTGCCAGCAGCCTGGGACTAGCGGGCGCGATGGTGACCCAGTACTTC
. TRBJ2-1 . TRBV27 CASSPLSPSSYNEQFF TGTGCCAGCAGTCCCCTCTCCCCGAGCTCCTACAATGAGCAGTTCTTC
. TRBJ2-1 . TRBV27 CASSNGVGQFF TGTGCCAGTTCAAACGGAGTAGGACAGTTCTTC
. TRBJ2-1 . TRBV27 CASSLFGYPRISGSHNEQFF TGTGCCAGCAGTTTATTTGGGTACCCACGCATATCGGGGTCACACAATGAGCAGTTCTTC
. TRBJ2-1 . TRBV11-2 CASSLGPDALGEQFF TGTGCCAGCAGCTTAGGCCCAGACGCTTTAGGTGAGCAGTTCTTC
. TRBJ1-4 . TRBV19 CASSINGQFPEKLFF TGTGCCAGTAGTATAAACGGACAGTTCCCTGAAAAACTGTTTTTT
. TRBJ2-3 . TRBV7-9 CASSPTTSSMDTQYF TGTGCCAGCAGCCCGACGACTAGTTCTATGGATACGCAGTATTTT
. TRBJ2-7 . TRBV5-1 CASSAGTPKGYEQYF TGCGCCAGCAGCGCCGGGACCCCCAAGGGCTACGAGCAGTACTTC
TRBD2 TRBJ2-7 . TRBV27 CASSQAGLASHEQYF TGTGCCAGCAGCCAAGCCGGACTAGCGAGCCACGAGCAGTACTTC
. TRBJ2-1 . TRBV6-5 CASSMSGNLYNEQFF TGTGCCAGCAGTATGAGTGGTAACCTCTACAATGAGCAGTTCTTC
TRBD1 TRBJ1-6 . TRBV4-1 CASSPTGNSLHF TGCGCCAGCAGCCCGACAGGGAATTCCCTCCACTTT
. TRBJ1-2 few TRBV7-2 CASSPIEVNYGYTF TGTGCCAGCAGCCCAATAGAGGTAAACTATGGCTACACCTTC
. TRBJ2-2 . TRBV28 CASSFQQWNTGELFF TGTGCCAGCAGTTTTCAACAGTGGAACACCGGGGAGCTGTTTTTT
. TRBJ1-2 . TRBV9 CASSVQGRHGYTF TGTGCCAGCAGCGTCCAGGGACGGCATGGCTACACCTTC
TRBD1 TRBJ1-1 . TRBV7-9 CASSSGQGLNTEAFF TGTGCCAGCAGCTCGGGACAGGGCCTGAACACTGAAGCTTTCTTT
. TRBJ1-2 . TRBV28 CASSLSAGANYGYTF TGTGCCAGCAGTTTATCAGCGGGGGCTAACTATGGCTACACCTTC
. TRBJ2-2 . TRBV19 CASSFWDGDGELFF TGTGCCAGTAGCTTCTGGGATGGGGACGGGGAGCTGTTTTTT
TRBD2 TRBJ2-7 . TRBV5-1 CASSLAGAPYEQYF TGCGCCAGCAGCTTAGCGGGAGCACCCTACGAGCAGTACTTC
. TRBJ1-1 . TRBV27 CASSLGGLAEAFF TGTGCCAGCAGTTTAGGGGGGCTAGCTGAAGCTTTCTTT
. TRBJ1-4 . TRBV2 CASRTESGFEGTLFF TGTGCCAGCCGGACGGAATCGGGGTTCGAGGGAACACTGTTTTTT
TRBD1 TRBJ1-3 . TRBV5-1 CASSLAEGGLDGNTIYF TGCGCCAGCAGCTTGGCCGAAGGGGGCCTAGATGGAAACACCATATATTTT
TRBD1 TRBJ2-7 . TRBV27 CASSSTGQLSYEQYF TGTGCCAGCAGTTCAACGGGACAGCTCTCCTACGAGCAGTACTTC
. TRBJ2-3 . TRBV7-8 CASSREGAFTDTQYF TGTGCCAGCTCAAGGGAGGGGGCCTTCACAGATACGCAGTATTTT
. TRBJ1-1 . TRBV25-1 CASGGEGTEAFF TGTGCCAGCGGGGGGGAGGGGACTGAAGCTTTCTTT
. TRBJ2-7 . TRBV11-2 CASSSHLLYEQYF TGTGCCAGCAGCTCCCACTTGTTATACGAGCAGTACTTC
. TRBJ2-1 . TRBV6-5 CASSYSFSNEQFF TGTGCCAGCAGTTATAGTTTCAGCAATGAGCAGTTCTTC
TRBD2 TRBJ2-7 . TRBV4-1 CASSQGLATAYEQYF TGCGCCAGCAGCCAAGGACTAGCGACCGCCTACGAGCAGTACTTC
TRBD2 TRBJ2-4 . TRBV19 CASSIRLAGGQPLAKNIQYF TGTGCCAGTAGTATTCGACTAGCGGGAGGCCAGCCCTTAGCCAAAAACATTCAGTACTTC
TRBD1 TRBJ2-1 . TRBV7-8 CASSLGQGVNEQFF TGTGCCAGCAGCTTAGGACAGGGTGTGAATGAGCAGTTCTTC
. TRBJ1-5 . TRBV27 CASSTRSLGTNQPQHF TGTGCCAGCAGTACCAGGTCCTTGGGTACTAATCAGCCCCAGCATTTT
TRBD1 TRBJ2-3 . TRBV7-9 CASSQTGTGFPDTQYF TGTGCCAGCAGCCAGACCGGGACAGGCTTCCCAGATACGCAGTATTTT
. TRBJ2-2 . TRBV29-1 CSVLGGTGELFF TGCAGCGTCCTGGGGGGAACCGGGGAGCTGTTTTTT
. TRBJ1-3 . TRBV4-1 CASSQEAESSGNTIYF TGCGCCAGCAGCCAAGAGGCGGAGAGCTCTGGAAACACCATATATTTT
. TRBJ2-2 . TRBV9 CASSGRNTGELFF TGTGCCAGCAGCGGGAGAAACACCGGGGAGCTGTTTTTT
TRBD1 TRBJ2-7 . TRBV9 CASSVGTGANEQYF TGTGCCAGCAGCGTAGGGACAGGGGCTAACGAGCAGTACTTC
TRBD1 TRBJ1-5 . TRBV2 CASSPTGRQPQHF TGTGCCAGCAGTCCGACAGGGCGTCAGCCCCAGCATTTT
. TRBJ2-7 . TRBV14 CASSQAPRGHKGEQYF TGTGCCAGCAGCCAAGCCCCCCGGGGCCATAAGGGCGAGCAGTACTTC
. TRBJ1-4 . TRBV30 CAWSLGTSREKLFF TGTGCCTGGAGTCTTGGGACCTCTCGGGAAAAACTGTTTTTT
TRBD2 TRBJ2-2 . TRBV7-2 CASSLAGEGNTGELFF TGTGCCAGCAGCTTAGCGGGGGAGGGGAACACCGGGGAGCTGTTTTTT